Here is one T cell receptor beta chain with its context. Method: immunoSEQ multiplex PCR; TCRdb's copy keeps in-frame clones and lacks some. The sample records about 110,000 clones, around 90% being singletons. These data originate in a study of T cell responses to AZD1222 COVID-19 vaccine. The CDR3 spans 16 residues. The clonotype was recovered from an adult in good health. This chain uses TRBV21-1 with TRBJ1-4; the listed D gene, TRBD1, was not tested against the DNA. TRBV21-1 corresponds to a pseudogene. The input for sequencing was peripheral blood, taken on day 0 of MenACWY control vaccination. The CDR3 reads CASSKKTGGRSEKLFF. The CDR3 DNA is TGTGCCAGCAGCAAAAAGACAGGGGGCCGGAGTGAAAAACTGTTTTTT.